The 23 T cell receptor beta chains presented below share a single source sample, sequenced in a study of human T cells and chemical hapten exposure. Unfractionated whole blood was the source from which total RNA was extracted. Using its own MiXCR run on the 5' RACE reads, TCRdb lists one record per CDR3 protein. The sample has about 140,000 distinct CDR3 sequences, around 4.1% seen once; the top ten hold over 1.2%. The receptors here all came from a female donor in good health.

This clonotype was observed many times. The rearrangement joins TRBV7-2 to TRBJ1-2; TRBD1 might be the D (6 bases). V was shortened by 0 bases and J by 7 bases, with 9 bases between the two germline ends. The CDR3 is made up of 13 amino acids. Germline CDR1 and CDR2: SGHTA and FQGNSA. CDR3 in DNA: TGTGCCAGCAGCTTAGCGGGACAACTTGGCTACACCTTC. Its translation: CASSLAGQLGYTF.

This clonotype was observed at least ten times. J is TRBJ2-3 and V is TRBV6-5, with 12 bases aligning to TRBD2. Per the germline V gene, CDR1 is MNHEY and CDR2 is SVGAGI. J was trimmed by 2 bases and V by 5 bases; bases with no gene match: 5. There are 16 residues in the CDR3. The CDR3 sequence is CASSKLAGGFTDTQYF. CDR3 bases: TGTGCCAGCAGTAAGCTAGCGGGGGGGTTCACAGATACGCAGTATTTT.

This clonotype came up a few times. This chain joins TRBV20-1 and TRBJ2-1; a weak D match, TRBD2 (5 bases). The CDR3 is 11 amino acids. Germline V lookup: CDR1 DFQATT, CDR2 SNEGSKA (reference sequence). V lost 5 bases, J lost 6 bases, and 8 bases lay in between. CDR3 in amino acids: CSACTSNEQFF. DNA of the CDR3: TGCAGTGCTTGTACTAGCAATGAGCAGTTCTTC.

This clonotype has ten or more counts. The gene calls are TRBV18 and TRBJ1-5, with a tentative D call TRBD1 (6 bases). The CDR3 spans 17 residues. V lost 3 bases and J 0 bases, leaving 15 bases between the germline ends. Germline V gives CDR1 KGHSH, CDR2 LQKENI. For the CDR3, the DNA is TGTGCCAGCTCACCGGCCGCGACAGGCTATAGCAATCAGCCCCAGCATTTT. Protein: CASSPAATGYSNQPQHF.

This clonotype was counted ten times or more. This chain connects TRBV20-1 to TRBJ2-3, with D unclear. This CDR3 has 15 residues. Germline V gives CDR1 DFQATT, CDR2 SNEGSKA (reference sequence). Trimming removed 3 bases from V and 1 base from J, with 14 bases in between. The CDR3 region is CSASGANSGTDTQYF. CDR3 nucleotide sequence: TGCAGTGCTAGTGGTGCCAACTCGGGCACAGATACGCAGTATTTT.

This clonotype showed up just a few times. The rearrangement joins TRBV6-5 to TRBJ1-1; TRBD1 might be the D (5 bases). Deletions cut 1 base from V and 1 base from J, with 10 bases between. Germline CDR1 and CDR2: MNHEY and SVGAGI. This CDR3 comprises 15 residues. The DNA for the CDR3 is TGTGCCAGCAGTTACTGGAGACAGTGGAACACTGAAGCTTTCTTT. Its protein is CASSYWRQWNTEAFF.

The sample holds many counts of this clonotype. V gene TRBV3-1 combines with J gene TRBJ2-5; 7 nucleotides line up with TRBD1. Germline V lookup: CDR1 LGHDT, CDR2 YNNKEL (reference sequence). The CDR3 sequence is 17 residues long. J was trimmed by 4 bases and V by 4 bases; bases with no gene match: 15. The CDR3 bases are TGTGCCAGCAGCCCCTATCCGACAGGGAATTTCCGAGAGACCCAGTACTTC. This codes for CASSPYPTGNFRETQYF.

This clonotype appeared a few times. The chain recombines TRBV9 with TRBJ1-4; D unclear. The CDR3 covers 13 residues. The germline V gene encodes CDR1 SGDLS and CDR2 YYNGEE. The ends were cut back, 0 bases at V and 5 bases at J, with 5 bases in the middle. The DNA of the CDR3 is TGTGCCAGCAGCGTAGACCAAAATGAAAAACTGTTTTTT. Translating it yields CASSVDQNEKLFF.

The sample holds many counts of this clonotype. The CDR3 region is CASRQPGQGQFF. CDR3 sequence (DNA): TGTGCCAGCAGGCAGCCGGGACAGGGGCAGTTCTTC. The chain recombines TRBV12-3 or TRBV12-4 with TRBJ2-1, with TRBD1 matching over 9 bases. V lost 6 bases, J lost 12 bases, and 6 bases stayed unmatched. The CDR3 runs 12 residues.

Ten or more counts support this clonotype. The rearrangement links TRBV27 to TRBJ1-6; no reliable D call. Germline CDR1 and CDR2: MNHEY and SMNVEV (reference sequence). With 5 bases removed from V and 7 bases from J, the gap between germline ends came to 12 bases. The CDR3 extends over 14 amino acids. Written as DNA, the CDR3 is TGTGCCAGCAGTATACACCGTCCAAATTCACCCCTCCACTTT. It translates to CASSIHRPNSPLHF.

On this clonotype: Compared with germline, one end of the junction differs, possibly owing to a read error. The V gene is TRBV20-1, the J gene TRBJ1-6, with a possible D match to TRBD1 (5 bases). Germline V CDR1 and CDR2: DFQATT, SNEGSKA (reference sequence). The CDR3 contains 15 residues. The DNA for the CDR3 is TGCAGTGCTAGACCCCGGGGCCGGGGGGATTCACCCCTCAACTTT. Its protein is CSARPRGRGDSPLNF.

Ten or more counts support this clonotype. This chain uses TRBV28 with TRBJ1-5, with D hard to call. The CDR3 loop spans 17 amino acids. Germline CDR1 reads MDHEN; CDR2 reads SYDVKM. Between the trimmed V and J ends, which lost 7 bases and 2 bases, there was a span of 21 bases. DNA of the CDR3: TGTGCCAGCAAACGATTCGGGGAAAATTACGGCAATCAGCCCCAGCATTTT. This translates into CASKRFGENYGNQPQHF.

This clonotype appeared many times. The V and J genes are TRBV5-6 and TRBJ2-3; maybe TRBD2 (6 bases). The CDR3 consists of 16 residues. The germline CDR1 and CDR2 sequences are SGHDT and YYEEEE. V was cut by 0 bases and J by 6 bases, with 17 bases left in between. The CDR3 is CASSLVLAYSSDTQYF. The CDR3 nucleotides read TGTGCCAGCAGCTTGGTACTAGCTTATTCATCCGATACGCAGTATTTT.

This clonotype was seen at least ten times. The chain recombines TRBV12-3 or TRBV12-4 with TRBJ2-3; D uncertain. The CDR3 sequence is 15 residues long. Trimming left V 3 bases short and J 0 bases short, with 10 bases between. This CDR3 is CASSLMGASTDTQYF. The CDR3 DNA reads TGTGCCAGCAGTTTGATGGGCGCTAGCACAGATACGCAGTATTTT.

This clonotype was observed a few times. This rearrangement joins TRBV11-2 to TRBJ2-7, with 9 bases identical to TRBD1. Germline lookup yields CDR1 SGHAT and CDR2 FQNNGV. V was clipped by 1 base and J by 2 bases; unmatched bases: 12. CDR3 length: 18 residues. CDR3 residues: CASSLVRSGTGRPYEQYF. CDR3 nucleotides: TGTGCCAGCAGCTTAGTCAGATCTGGGACAGGGCGGCCCTACGAGCAGTACTTC.

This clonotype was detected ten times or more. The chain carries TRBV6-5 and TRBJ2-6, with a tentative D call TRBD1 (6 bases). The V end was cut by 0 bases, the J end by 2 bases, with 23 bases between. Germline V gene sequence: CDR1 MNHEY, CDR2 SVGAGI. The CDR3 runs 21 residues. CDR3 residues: CASSYSIGQGSLRAGANVLTF. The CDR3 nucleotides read TGTGCCAGCAGTTACTCGATCGGGCAGGGGTCGTTAAGAGCTGGGGCCAACGTCCTGACTTTC.

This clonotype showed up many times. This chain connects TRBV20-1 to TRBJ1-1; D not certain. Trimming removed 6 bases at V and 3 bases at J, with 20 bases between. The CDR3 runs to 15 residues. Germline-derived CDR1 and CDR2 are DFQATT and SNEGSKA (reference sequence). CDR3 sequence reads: CSAGLSGVGDTEAFF. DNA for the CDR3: TGCAGTGCCGGGCTTTCGGGTGTCGGAGACACTGAAGCTTTCTTT.

CDR3 DNA sequence: TGCAGCGTGCACGTTGCGGCTAATGAAAAACTGTTTTTT. Encoded protein: CSVHVAANEKLFF. V is TRBV29-1 and J is TRBJ1-4; D is unclear. The length of the CDR3 is 13 residues. V was shortened by 6 bases and J by 3 bases, with 11 bases between the two germline ends. Germline CDR1 SQVTM, CDR2 ANQGSEA.

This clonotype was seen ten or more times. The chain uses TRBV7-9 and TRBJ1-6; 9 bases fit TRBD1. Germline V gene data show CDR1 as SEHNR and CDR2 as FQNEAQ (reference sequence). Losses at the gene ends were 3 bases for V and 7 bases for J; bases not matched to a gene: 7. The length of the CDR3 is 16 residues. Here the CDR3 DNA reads TGTGCCAGCAGCTTCCAACAGGGGGCGGGAAATTCACCCCTCCACTTT. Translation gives CASSFQQGAGNSPLHF.

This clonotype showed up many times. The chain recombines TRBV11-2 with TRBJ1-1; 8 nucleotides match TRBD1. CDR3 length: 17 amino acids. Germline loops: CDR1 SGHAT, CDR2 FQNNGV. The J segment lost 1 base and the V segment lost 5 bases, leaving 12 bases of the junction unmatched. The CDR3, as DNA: TGTGCCAGCAGCCTTCGGGACAGGCTAGGCCCGAACACTGAAGCTTTCTTT. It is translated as CASSLRDRLGPNTEAFF.

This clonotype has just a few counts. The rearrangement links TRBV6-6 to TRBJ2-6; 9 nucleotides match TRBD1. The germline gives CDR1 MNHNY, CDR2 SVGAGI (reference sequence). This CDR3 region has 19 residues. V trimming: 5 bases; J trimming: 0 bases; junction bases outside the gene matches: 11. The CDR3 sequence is CASSQGIGTGRSGANVLTF. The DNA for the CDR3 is TGTGCCAGCAGTCAGGGAATCGGGACAGGGCGCTCTGGGGCCAACGTCCTGACTTTC.

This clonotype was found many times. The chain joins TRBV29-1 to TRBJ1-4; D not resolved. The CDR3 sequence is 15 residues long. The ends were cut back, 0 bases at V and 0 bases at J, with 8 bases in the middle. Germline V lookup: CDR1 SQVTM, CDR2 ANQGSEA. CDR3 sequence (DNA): TGCAGCGTTGAAGATCCTGTCGCAACTAATGAAAAACTGTTTTTT. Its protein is CSVEDPVATNEKLFF.

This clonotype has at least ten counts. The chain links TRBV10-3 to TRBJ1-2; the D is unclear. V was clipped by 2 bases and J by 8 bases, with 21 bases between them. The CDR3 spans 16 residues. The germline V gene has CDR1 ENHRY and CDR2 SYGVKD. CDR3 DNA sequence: TGTGCCATCAGTGAGGGCGGTAGAGTCGGGGTCCGCGGCTACACCTTC. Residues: CAISEGGRVGVRGYTF.